This TCR beta chain was documented in a study of blood T cell repertoires in COVID-19 (dated by TCRdb to 2019 to 2021). Regarding the research as a whole: Samples from collaborators originated in the United States, Italy and Spain and spanned both the acute and convalescent phases of COVID-19. The material from the prospective study consisted of cDNA or gDNA derived from T cells, B-cell-depleted T cells, or PBMCs. Deeply sampled blood TCRbeta repertoires from subjects exposed to, actively infected with, or recovered from COVID-19 were included in the dataset. The repertoires were released in a freely available public database intended as a resource for research on the immune response to SARS-CoV-2. The samples were drawn from two sources: the first 160 participants of the ongoing ImmuneRACE study, and 1,254 subjects contributed by 6 global collaborators. A de-identified subject ID, COVID-19 status, age in years and sex were almost always included in the sample metadata. Where HLA class I and class II types were available, the types were taken from metadata supplied by the sample provider, not from assay-based typing.

In Seattle, one collaborating source enrolled patients while the infection was active and tracked those patients longitudinally over the course of disease. The collaborating institutions used their own protocols to collect whole blood in K2EDTA tubes. Collaborator samples were shipped for TCRbeta analysis as frozen whole blood, isolated PBMCs, or DNA extracted from either sample type. On the study overall, not on this receptor specifically: The amount of clinical and demographic metadata varied by source and participant and was provided uncurated.

With regard to this clone: The clone's antigen remains unknown. Per-base qualities were not stored, and no clone one base away is much larger.

The immunoSEQ Assay, a bias-controlled multiplex PCR, was used to amplify TCRbeta CDR3 regions from genomic DNA. The original pipeline was this. Within the assay, amplification of reference gene primers was used to estimate how many nucleated cells each sample contained. Sequence reads were collapsed and filtered to measure the absolute abundance of every unique TCRbeta CDR3 rearrangement. For each sample, productive Simpson clonality was calculated as the square root of Simpson's diversity index across productive rearrangements. As stored in TCRdb, this immuneACCESS dataset retains in-frame rearrangements with V and J assigned. A fraction of the clones does not appear; measured against another copy, unresolved V genes explain less than half of the discrepancy, and the remainder lacks a known reason. The V and J calls and the clone size are those of that table, but D and trimming were determined from the DNA. The sample table holds nearly 350,000 clones, of which around 87% were seen once. Of the sample, roughly 6% falls within the top ten clones.

CDR1 SNHLY and CDR2 FYNNEI were looked up in the germline V gene. The CDR3 runs 16 amino acids, cysteine and phenylalanine included. The only DNA kept is the CDR3, 48 bases in frame from the first base. Trimming accounts for 7 bases at V and 9 bases at J, while the number of junction bases matched to no gene is 14. The sequenced sample consisted of peripheral blood. The receptor comes from a woman between 50 and 59 years old with COVID-19, enrolled during active disease. The chain joins TRBV2 to TRBJ1-5; 11 bases in the junction line up with TRBD1. At the DNA level, the sequence is TGTGCCAGCAAAAGGGAACCGGGACAGGGGGTTTGGCCCCAGCATTTT. It translates as CASKREPGQGVWPQHF.